This entry describes one T cell receptor (beta chain). What it binds is not known. The sample belongs to a study of cytomegalovirus exposure and HLA in healthy donors. Study summary: Of over 350 genotyped donors, 81% grouped in the Caucasian-associated ancestry cluster. Study findings and constraints: The study listed roughly 160 cytomegalovirus-associated TCR beta chains. The availability of immune exposure information extended only to CMV serostatus.

After removal of 0 bases from V and 4 bases from J, the junction contained 6 bases not matched to a gene. From germline, CDR1 is SGDLS and CDR2 YYNGEE. CDR3 length: 15 residues. 13 Jbeta primers and 60 Vbeta primers were used for the PCR. Only in-frame clones appear in the TCRdb table, and some are missing; sequencing was by immunoSEQ multiplex PCR. This table holds under 200,000 clones, around 81% found once. The V call is TRBV9, the J call TRBJ2-7, with TRBD1 identical over 8 bases. The sequenced sample was PBMCs. The clonotype was recovered from a woman in her 30s in good health and CMV-seropositive. The CDR3 DNA follows: TGTGCCAGCAGCGTAGGCAGGGGGCTAGATTACGAGCAGTACTTC. Translated: CASSVGRGLDYEQYF.